This TCR beta chain is drawn from a study of CD8+ T cells in alopecia areata. General observations from the study: When scalp samples are sequenced, resident alphabeta T cells of normal skin are also captured. For patients receiving tofacitinib, scalp clonality and expanded CD8+ clones among the top 100 significantly decreased.

It was cDNA, reverse transcribed from extracted RNA, that served as the sequencing template. Libraries were prepared by immunoSEQ multiplex PCR; TCRdb keeps only in-frame clonotypes and omits some of them. The sample lists around 86,000 clones; approximately 70% were seen once. V lost 0 bases and J lost 0, with 8 bases in between. In germline, CDR1 is LGHNA, CDR2 YSLEER. The CDR3 is made up of 15 amino acids. About this clone: The antigen remains undetermined.

Indicated treatment: oral pan-JAK inhibitor, 5-10 mg twice daily. The TCR comes from a human donor with alopecia areata. V and J are TRBV4-3 and TRBJ1-1, with no clear D. The sequencing here drew on CD8+ T cells sorted from blood, taken around week 46, from a patient treated with tofacitinib. The CDR3 DNA is TGCGCCAGCAGCCAAGATGGACTCATGAACACTGAAGCTTTCTTT. It yields the protein CASSQDGLMNTEAFF.